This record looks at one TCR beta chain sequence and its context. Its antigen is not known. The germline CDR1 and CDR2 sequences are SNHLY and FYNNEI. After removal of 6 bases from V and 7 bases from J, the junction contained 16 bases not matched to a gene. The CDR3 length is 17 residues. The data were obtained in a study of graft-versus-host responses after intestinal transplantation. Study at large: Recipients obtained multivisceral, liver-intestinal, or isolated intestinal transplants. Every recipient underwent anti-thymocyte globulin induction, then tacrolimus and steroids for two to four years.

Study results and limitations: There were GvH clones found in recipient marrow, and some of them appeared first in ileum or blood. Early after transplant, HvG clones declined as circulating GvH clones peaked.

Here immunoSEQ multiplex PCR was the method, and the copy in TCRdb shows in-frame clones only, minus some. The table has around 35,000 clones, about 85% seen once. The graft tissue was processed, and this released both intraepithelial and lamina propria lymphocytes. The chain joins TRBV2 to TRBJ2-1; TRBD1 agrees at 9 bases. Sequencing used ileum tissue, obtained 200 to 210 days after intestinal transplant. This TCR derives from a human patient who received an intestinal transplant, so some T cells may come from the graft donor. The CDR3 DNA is TGTGCCAGCAGCCTCGGATCGGGACAGGGTTCCCGTAATGAGCAGTTCTTC. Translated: CASSLGSGQGSRNEQFF.